One and the same sample provided the 32 T cell receptor beta chains below, sequenced in a study of PD-1 blockade in classical Hodgkin lymphoma (TCRdb year 2020). Libraries were prepared through the immunoSEQ multiplex PCR assay. TCRdb's version of the immuneACCESS table is confined to in-frame rearrangements and falls short of the full clone set. An unresolved V gene accounts for under half of the shortfall where checked; the remainder is of unknown origin. The sample table lists roughly 20,000 clones, around 83% of them with a count of one. The ten largest clones take up about 14% of the sample. The sample's time point label is to be understood as: cycle 4 day 1 (C4D1), after about 6 weeks of nivolumab. Relapse after autologous stem cell transplantation had occurred in all trial patients, and cohorts A, B and C were distinguished by prior brentuximab vedotin exposure. Sequencing used peripheral blood mononuclear cells (PBMCs), obtained before the fourth cycle of nivolumab. These receptors all stem from a human donor with classical Hodgkin lymphoma.

The rearrangement uses TRBV5-6 and TRBJ1-1; D may be TRBD1 (6 bases). Per the germline V gene, CDR1 is SGHDT and CDR2 is YYEEEE. The length of the CDR3 is 14 residues. V was pared by 4 bases and J by 1 base, with 11 bases between. This chain's CDR3 is CASSASTGNTEAFF. The CDR3 coding sequence is TGTGCCAGCAGCGCCTCGACAGGGAACACTGAAGCTTTCTTT.

V and J are TRBV28 and TRBJ2-2, with D maybe TRBD1 (5 bases). The CDR3 is 15 residues long. The ends were cut back, 5 bases at V and 6 bases at J, with 16 bases in the middle. Germline V gene data show CDR1 as MDHEN and CDR2 as SYDVKM. Here the CDR3 reads CASSVVHRFPGELFF. In DNA form, the CDR3 reads TGTGCCAGCAGTGTAGTACACAGGTTCCCCGGGGAGCTGTTTTTT. The variable domain in full, with the rest retrieved from reference TRBV28 and TRBJ2-2, is DVKVTQSSRYLVKRTGEKVFLECVQDMDHENMFWYRQDPGLGLRLIYFSYDVKMKEKGDIPEGYSVSREKKERFSLILESASTNQTSMYLCASSVVHRFPGELFFGEGSRLTVL.

This clone showed up just once. The gene calls are TRBV27 and TRBJ1-5; D possibly corresponds to TRBD1 (6 bases). V shed 0 bases and J shed 1 base, with 10 bases lying between them. The CDR3 runs to 16 residues. The V gene's germline CDR1 is MNHEY and CDR2 SMNVEV (reference sequence). CDR3 sequence: CASSLSGGQSNQPQHF. The CDR3 bases are TGTGCCAGCAGTTTATCGGGCGGACAGAGCAATCAGCCCCAGCATTTT.

The chain combines TRBV9 with TRBJ2-2; 10 bases are shared with TRBD1. The CDR3 is made up of 16 amino acids. Germline values: CDR1 SGDLS, CDR2 YYNGEE. After removal of 4 bases from V and 2 bases from J, the junction contained 5 bases not matched to a gene. CDR3 residues: CASSPWTGGNTGELFF. In DNA, the CDR3 is TGTGCCAGCAGCCCTTGGACAGGGGGAAACACCGGGGAGCTGTTTTTT.

The chain combines TRBV15 with TRBJ2-7, with 7 positions matching TRBD1. V shed 1 base and J 2 bases; nucleotides not matched to a gene: 5. This CDR3 has 15 residues. Per the germline V gene, CDR1 is LNHNV and CDR2 is YYDKDF (reference sequence). The CDR3 here is CATSRVVTGPYEQYF. CDR3 DNA sequence: TGTGCCACCAGCAGAGTAGTGACAGGGCCCTACGAGCAGTACTTC.

The J gene is TRBJ2-5, the V gene TRBV7-2, with D maybe TRBD2 (7 bases). The V gene's germline CDR1 is SGHTA and CDR2 FQGNSA. V was shortened by 5 bases and J by 10 bases, with 17 bases between the two germline ends. This CDR3 has 13 residues. The CDR3 is CASSPRGGDDQYF. The DNA for the CDR3 is TGTGCCAGCAGCCCGAGAGGGGGGGATGACCAGTACTTC.

The rearrangement uses TRBV7-2 and TRBJ2-5; 8 bases match TRBD2. This CDR3 is built from 18 residues. J was trimmed by 5 bases and V by 0 bases; bases with no gene match: 14. Germline V lookup: CDR1 SGHTA, CDR2 FQGNSA. The CDR3 nucleotides read TGTGCCAGCAGCTTAGCGTACGGCGGGGGGACCCTCCGGGAGACCCAGTACTTC. This translates into CASSLAYGGGTLRETQYF.

This chain links TRBV29-1 with TRBJ2-5, with a tentative D call TRBD1 (6 bases). In germline, CDR1 is SQVTM, CDR2 ANQGSEA. V lost 2 bases and J 1 base, leaving 8 bases between the germline ends. The CDR3 consists of 13 residues. DNA for the CDR3: TGCAGCGTTGAACTCAGGGGCCAAGAGACCCAGTACTTC. Translating gives CSVELRGQETQYF.

The chain is built from TRBV6-5 and TRBJ1-5, with D tentatively TRBD1 (5 bases). Deletions cut 2 bases from V and 0 bases from J, with 11 bases between. Germline CDR1 MNHEY, CDR2 SVGAGI. The CDR3 extends over 16 amino acids. The CDR3 DNA sequence: TGTGCCAGCAGTTACAGGGCAGGGATTAGCAATCAGCCCCAGCATTTT. It codes for CASSYRAGISNQPQHF.

V is TRBV5-6 and J is TRBJ2-5, with D possibly being TRBD1 (6 bases). Germline V CDR1 and CDR2: SGHDT, YYEEEE. Trimming removed 4 bases from V and 0 bases from J, with 13 bases in between. The CDR3 has 15 residues. The DNA of the CDR3 is TGTGCCAGCAGCCCGTTGACAGGCTACCAAGAGACCCAGTACTTC. Its protein is CASSPLTGYQETQYF.

By proportion, this clone is large. The chain is built from TRBV19 and TRBJ2-1; a weak D match, TRBD2 (6 bases). Between the trimmed V and J ends, which lost 5 bases and 8 bases, there was a span of 19 bases. Germline V gives CDR1 LNHDA, CDR2 SQIVND (reference sequence). The CDR3 is made up of 15 amino acids. The CDR3 sequence is CASSAGIGGFYEQFF. Written as DNA, the CDR3 is TGTGCCAGTAGTGCGGGGATAGGCGGCTTCTATGAGCAGTTCTTC.

The chain joins TRBV5-4 to TRBJ2-2, with D perhaps TRBD1 (5 bases). V shed 0 bases and J shed 5 bases, with 11 bases lying between them. CDR1 is SGHNT, CDR2 YYREEE, per germline (reference sequence). The CDR3 loop spans 15 amino acids. In nucleotides, the CDR3 is TGTGCCAGCAGCTTGGCTGCCAGGGCTACCGGGGAGCTGTTTTTT. It codes for CASSLAARATGELFF. Variable domain in full (rest from reference TRBV5-4 and TRBJ2-2): ETGVTQSPTHLIKTRGQQVTLRCSSQSGHNTVSWYQQALGQGPQFIFQYYREEENGRGNFPPRFSGLQFPNYSSELNVNALELDDSALYLCASSLAARATGELFFGEGSRLTVL.

The chain employs TRBV4-3 and TRBJ2-1, with D hard to call. CDR1 and CDR2 from the germline V gene are LGHNA and YSLEER. This CDR3 has 13 residues. Deletions cut 0 bases from V and 9 bases from J, with 9 bases between. CDR3 nucleotide sequence: TGCGCCAGCAGCCAAGATGGGCGAGCTGAGCAGTTCTTC. Its translation is CASSQDGRAEQFF.

The rearrangement uses TRBV7-8 and TRBJ2-1; TRBD2 matches 11 bases. The CDR3 runs 14 residues. Germline V gene sequence: CDR1 SGHVS, CDR2 FQNEAQ. V gave up 4 bases and J gave up 12 bases; unmatched junction bases: 8. CDR3 amino acids: CASSWPGLAVPQFF. The CDR3 region has the DNA TGTGCCAGCAGCTGGCCGGGACTAGCGGTCCCGCAGTTCTTC.

A few counts support this clone. Other nucleotide sequences from this sample produce the same CDR3. The gene calls are TRBV18 and TRBJ2-5; D is ambiguous. V was pared by 0 bases and J by 2 bases, with 7 bases between. Germline CDR1 and CDR2: KGHSH and LQKENI. CDR3 length: 14 amino acids. The DNA for the CDR3 is TGTGCCAGCTCACCACCACACGGGCAAGAGACCCAGTACTTC. This sequence encodes CASSPPHGQETQYF.

This clone was observed once. The V gene is TRBV4-1, the J gene TRBJ2-7; D may match TRBD1 or TRBD2 (6 bases each). This CDR3 has 14 residues. Germline V CDR1 and CDR2: MGHRA, YSYEKL. V lost 0 bases and J 7 bases, leaving 13 bases between the germline ends. The CDR3 DNA follows: TGCGCCAGCAGCCAAGAGTGGGGGGCGAGGGAGCAGTACTTC. Encoded protein: CASSQEWGAREQYF.

This clone was seen only once. This sequence joins TRBV5-6 and TRBJ2-7; the D is unclear. Germline V gene data show CDR1 as SGHDT and CDR2 as YYEEEE. V lost 2 bases and J lost 5, with 11 bases in between. The CDR3 totals 13 residues. The chain's CDR3 is CASSLSMVHEQYF. The CDR3 coding sequence is TGTGCCAGCAGCTTATCTATGGTCCACGAGCAGTACTTC. The full variable domain, in which reference TRBV5-6 and TRBJ2-7 provide the parts outside the CDR3, is DAGVTQSPTHLIKTRGQQVTLRCSPKSGHDTVSWYQQALGQGPQFIFQYYEEEERQRGNFPDRFSGHQFPNYSSELNVNALLLGDSALYLCASSLSMVHEQYFGPGTRLTVT.

In this sample, this clone turned up once. This rearrangement joins TRBV27 to TRBJ2-5; the D call may be TRBD1 or TRBD2 (5 bases each). Trimming removed 8 bases at V and 2 bases at J, with 21 bases between. This CDR3 comprises 16 residues. CDR1 MNHEY and CDR2 SMNVEV come from the germline V gene (reference sequence). The CDR3 is CASALLVGDGQETQYF. The CDR3 DNA reads as TGTGCCAGCGCGCTTCTGGTAGGGGACGGACAAGAGACCCAGTACTTC.

V usage is TRBV4-1 and J usage is TRBJ1-2, with D perhaps matching TRBD1 (5 bases). The germline V gene has CDR1 MGHRA and CDR2 YSYEKL. There are 14 residues in the CDR3. The V gene lost 2 bases and the J gene lost 8 bases, with 15 bases spanning the gap. CDR3 sequence reads: CASSQQGLGFGYTF. In DNA form, the CDR3 reads TGCGCCAGCAGCCAACAGGGCCTAGGGTTCGGCTACACCTTC.

This chain uses TRBV5-1 with TRBJ1-1, with a weak D call TRBD1 (6 bases). This CDR3 spans 15 amino acids. The germline V gene has CDR1 SGHRS and CDR2 YFSETQ. Trimming removed 1 base at V and 3 bases at J, with 13 bases between. CDR3 region: CASSLMSAGDTEAFF. CDR3 nucleotide sequence: TGCGCCAGCAGCTTGATGTCGGCAGGGGACACTGAAGCTTTCTTT.

CDR3 in amino acids: CASSLGDWNEKLFF. The CDR3 DNA follows: TGCGCCAGCAGCTTGGGGGACTGGAATGAAAAACTGTTTTTT. V gene TRBV5-1 combines with J gene TRBJ1-4; D perhaps matches TRBD1 (5 bases). The germline CDR1 and CDR2 sequences are SGHRS and YFSETQ. The CDR3 spans 14 residues. The V gene lost 0 bases and the J gene lost 5 bases, with 8 bases spanning the gap.

The V call is TRBV19, the J call TRBJ1-2; a possible D gene is TRBD1 (5 bases). This CDR3 is built from 13 residues. With 5 bases removed from V and 2 bases from J, the gap between germline ends came to 9 bases. The V gene's germline CDR1 is LNHDA and CDR2 SQIVND (reference sequence). CDR3 coding DNA: TGTGCCAGTAGTGGGACGTGGAACTATGGCTACACCTTC. Its translation is CASSGTWNYGYTF.

This clone was found once. The gene calls are TRBV10-3 and TRBJ1-1; D call uncertain. CDR3 length: 13 amino acids. The ends were cut back, 1 base at V and 0 bases at J, with 3 bases in the middle. Germline loops: CDR1 ENHRY, CDR2 SYGVKD. CDR3 nucleotide sequence: TGTGCCATCAGTGAGTGGCTGAACACTGAAGCTTTCTTT. Translation: CAISEWLNTEAFF.

V usage is TRBV20-1 and J usage is TRBJ1-1, with a weak D call TRBD1 (5 bases). Germline assignment: CDR1 DFQATT and CDR2 SNEGSKA (reference sequence). Deletions cut 3 bases from V and 7 bases from J, with 9 bases between. CDR3 length equals 11 residues. CDR3 nucleotide sequence: TGCAGTGCTAGGCAGGGTCTTGAAGCTTTCTTT. It encodes CSARQGLEAFF.

This rearrangement joins TRBV18 to TRBJ2-3; TRBD2 matches at 7 bases. Trimming took 3 bases from V and 3 from J; bases not matched to a gene: 6. Germline CDR1 and CDR2: KGHSH and LQKENI. The CDR3 totals 15 residues. Here the CDR3 reads CASSPRRGETDTQYF. As DNA, the CDR3 is TGTGCCAGCTCACCGCGCCGGGGGGAAACAGATACGCAGTATTTT.

The rearrangement links TRBV28 to TRBJ1-4; D gene uncertain. Trimming cost V 6 bases and J 0 bases, with 23 bases left between them. This CDR3 comprises 19 residues. Germline V gene sequence: CDR1 MDHEN, CDR2 SYDVKM. The CDR3 region has the DNA TGTGCCAGCAGCCCCATTCGCTGGCAGGACCATGCAACTAATGAAAAACTGTTTTTT. As protein: CASSPIRWQDHATNEKLFF.

The rearrangement joins TRBV19 to TRBJ1-5; D gene uncertain. V shed 2 bases and J shed 6 bases, with 5 bases lying between them. The CDR3 extends over 12 amino acids. From germline, CDR1 is LNHDA and CDR2 SQIVND (reference sequence). The CDR3 region is CASSIQSQPQHF. Written as DNA, the CDR3 is TGTGCCAGTAGTATACAGAGTCAGCCCCAGCATTTT.

V is TRBV7-3 and J is TRBJ2-3; perhaps D is TRBD1 or TRBD2 (6 bases each). There are 17 residues in the CDR3. Trimming took 5 bases from V and 0 from J, leaving 18 bases between them. The germline CDR1 and CDR2 sequences are SGHTA and FQGTGA. For the CDR3, the DNA is TGTGCCAGCAGCCCCAGGGGCGGCGGGGCTAGCACAGATACGCAGTATTTT. Translated: CASSPRGGGASTDTQYF.

V is TRBV29-1 and J is TRBJ2-5, with TRBD2 matching 8 bases. The germline V gene has CDR1 SQVTM and CDR2 ANQGSEA. The CDR3 extends over 14 amino acids. V dropped 3 bases and J dropped 7; count of bases not matched to a gene: 10. DNA of the CDR3: TGCAGCGTTGATATTTCGGGAGGGATGGGGACCCAGTACTTC. Its protein product is CSVDISGGMGTQYF.

This chain connects TRBV23-1 to TRBJ2-2; D not resolved. TRBV23-1 is noted as an ORF with a role that remains uncertain. The CDR3 extends over 16 amino acids. V lost 8 bases and J 0 bases, leaving 16 bases between the germline ends. The CDR3 DNA reads as TGCGCCAGCCCTCCTGGCCCAAGCTCGAACACCGGGGAGCTGTTTTTT. Amino acids: CASPPGPSSNTGELFF.

V is TRBV9 and J is TRBJ2-7; 10 bases fit TRBD2. Germline assignment: CDR1 SGDLS and CDR2 YYNGEE. V was pared by 0 bases and J by 6 bases, with 12 bases of the junction left unmatched. The CDR3 has 17 amino acids. The CDR3 bases are TGTGCCAGCAGCGTAGGCGCTAGCGGGGGCCCCTGGGGCGAGCAGTACTTC. Protein sequence: CASSVGASGGPWGEQYF.

V gene TRBV27 combines with J gene TRBJ1-2; the D is unclear. The CDR3 extends over 13 amino acids. Germline V lookup: CDR1 MNHEY, CDR2 SMNVEV (reference sequence). V was pared by 6 bases and J by 3 bases, with 11 bases between. The CDR3 loop reads CASSPPDYYGYTF. DNA of the CDR3: TGTGCCAGCAGCCCACCCGACTACTATGGCTACACCTTC.